The 13 T cell receptor beta chains in this list originate from one sample, sequenced in a study of blood T cell repertoires in COVID-19. Clones were sequenced by immunoSEQ multiplex PCR, and TCRdb holds only the in-frame ones, with some missing. The sample includes approximately 270,000 clones, 86% of them seen just once. Source material: peripheral blood. The receptors derive from a man aged 40-55 years with active or convalescent COVID-19.

The genes are TRBV6-5 and TRBJ2-5, with TRBD2 identical over 7 bases. CDR1 is MNHEY, CDR2 SVGAGI, per germline. This CDR3 is built from 15 residues. V lost 5 bases and J lost 5; bases outside the gene matches: 11. The CDR3 region is CASSPQLAGVETQYF. The CDR3 DNA reads as TGTGCCAGCAGTCCCCAACTTGCGGGGGTGGAGACCCAGTACTTC.

The rearrangement uses TRBV3-1 (or the pseudogene TRBV3-2) and TRBJ1-6; 8 positions agree with TRBD1. CDR1 is LGHDT, CDR2 YNNKEL, per germline (reference sequence). V shed 1 base, J shed 7 bases, and the junction held 0 bases outside the gene matches. The CDR3 sequence is 14 residues long. CDR3 in amino acids: CASSQGTGNSPLHF. The CDR3 DNA reads TGTGCCAGCAGCCAAGGGACAGGGAATTCACCCCTCCACTTT.

The rearrangement links TRBV15 to TRBJ2-5; 11 bases map to TRBD2. The CDR3 is made up of 16 amino acids. The V gene end was trimmed by 0 bases and the J gene end by 4 bases; junction bases not matched to a gene: 4. Germline V gene data show CDR1 as LNHNV and CDR2 as YYDKDF (reference sequence). DNA of the CDR3: TGTGCCACCAGCAGAGATCTAACTAGCGGGGGAGAGACCCAGTACTTC. This encodes CATSRDLTSGGETQYF. The whole variable domain, filled in from reference TRBV15 and TRBJ2-5, reads DAMVIQNPRYQVTQFGKPVTLSCSQTLNHNVMYWYQQKSSQAPKLLFHYYDKDFNNEADTPDNFQSRRPNTSFCFLDIRSPGLGDTAMYLCATSRDLTSGGETQYFGPGTRLLVL.

The gene calls are TRBV11-2 and TRBJ2-7; D is possibly TRBD1 (6 bases). Germline V gene data show CDR1 as SGHAT and CDR2 as FQNNGV. The CDR3 consists of 11 residues. Trimming pared 8 bases from V and 2 bases from J, leaving 7 bases between. This CDR3 is CASGTTYEQYF. The DNA of the CDR3 is TGTGCCAGCGGGACAACCTACGAGCAGTACTTC.

V is TRBV29-1 and J is TRBJ1-6; the match to TRBD1 covers 8 bases. Germline trimming cut 6 bases from V and 10 bases from J; bases unmatched to any gene: 8. CDR1 and CDR2 (germline): SQVTM, ANQGSEA. The CDR3 covers 13 residues. In DNA form, the CDR3 reads TGCAGCGTCTCAAGACAGGGGAAATCACCCCTCCACTTT. Translating gives CSVSRQGKSPLHF.

The chain combines TRBV5-6 with TRBJ1-6, with D possibly matching TRBD1 (5 bases). V was pared by 0 bases and J by 2 bases, with 12 bases between. The CDR3 has 17 residues. Germline loops: CDR1 SGHDT, CDR2 YYEEEE. CDR3 protein: CASSLGQGGAYNSPLHF. For the CDR3, the DNA is TGTGCCAGCAGCTTGGGGCAGGGCGGCGCCTATAATTCACCCCTCCACTTT.

CDR3 in DNA: TGTGCCAGCAGCACCGACAGGGTATACAATTCACCCCTCCACTTT. Translation gives CASSTDRVYNSPLHF. The chain joins TRBV14 to TRBJ1-6; 7 nucleotides line up with TRBD1. This CDR3 is 15 amino acids long. CDR1 and CDR2 from the germline V gene are SGHDN and FVKESK. The V gene end was trimmed by 5 bases and the J gene end by 7 bases; junction bases not matched to a gene: 8.

In this sample, this clone turned up once. The chain joins TRBV30 to TRBJ1-1; D is undetermined. The V end lost 1 base, the J end lost 2 bases, and 8 bases lay between the germline ends. Germline-derived CDR1 and CDR2 are GTSNPN and SVGIG (reference sequence). This CDR3 region has 13 residues. This CDR3 reads CAWSGATNTEAFF. The CDR3 DNA follows: TGTGCCTGGAGTGGGGCAACTAACACTGAAGCTTTCTTT.

The V and J genes are TRBV6-2 or TRBV6-3 and TRBJ2-5; 9 nucleotides match TRBD2. Germline CDR1 is MNHEY and CDR2 is SVGEGT. The ends lost 6 bases at V and 4 bases at J; junction bases unmatched: 12. The CDR3 spans 16 residues. The CDR3 is CASSPLGAGGGETQYF. The CDR3 nucleotides read TGTGCCAGCAGCCCCCTCGGAGCGGGGGGAGGAGAGACCCAGTACTTC.

The CDR3 bases are TGCGCCAGCAGCTTGGTAGCGGGAGATGTAGGTACGCAGTATTTT. Amino acids: CASSLVAGDVGTQYF. The chain links TRBV5-1 to TRBJ2-3; 9 nucleotides match TRBD2. Trimming cost V 0 bases and J 8 bases; bases outside gene matches: 7. The CDR3 is 15 residues long. Germline lookup yields CDR1 SGHRS and CDR2 YFSETQ. The full variable domain, its missing parts supplied by reference TRBV5-1 and TRBJ2-3, is KAGVTQTPRYLIKTRGQQVTLSCSPISGHRSVSWYQQTPGQGLQFLFEYFSETQRNKGNFPGRFSGRQFSNSRSEMNVSTLELGDSALYLCASSLVAGDVGTQYFGPGTRLTVL.

The genes are TRBV11-3 and TRBJ1-1; D gene ambiguous. In germline, CDR1 is SGHNT, CDR2 YENEEA. Trimming removed 3 bases at V and 3 bases at J, with 8 bases between. This CDR3 contains 13 residues. CDR3 in DNA: TGTGCCAGCAGCTTCGGGTCGGACACTGAAGCTTTCTTT. The encoded protein is CASSFGSDTEAFF.

The chain is built from TRBV11-3 and TRBJ2-5; TRBD1 agrees at 10 bases. Germline loops: CDR1 SGHNT, CDR2 YENEEA. This CDR3 contains 17 residues. The trim removed 3 bases at V and 1 base at J, leaving 8 bases unmatched. The DNA for the CDR3 is TGTGCCAGCAGCTTGGGACAGGGGTTGGTAAGCCAAGAGACCCAGTACTTC. Translating it yields CASSLGQGLVSQETQYF.

This clone was seen a handful of times. This chain joins TRBV19 and TRBJ1-6, with 11 bases fitting TRBD1. The CDR3 consists of 14 residues. CDR1 LNHDA and CDR2 SQIVND come from the germline V gene (reference sequence). The V and J ends lost 6 bases and 7 bases, in that order; junction bases with no gene match: 2. The CDR3 sequence is CASSGQGANSPLHF. CDR3 DNA: TGTGCCAGTAGCGGACAGGGGGCCAATTCACCCCTCCACTTT.